This is a list of T cell receptor beta chains from one sample in a study of T cell responses to AZD1222 COVID-19 vaccine. Only in-frame clones appear in the TCRdb table, and some are missing; sequencing was by immunoSEQ multiplex PCR. The sample holds more than 75,000 clones, 90% seen once. Here the sequenced sample was peripheral blood, taken 28 days after the second AZD1222 dose. All receptors come from an adult who received the AZD1222 COVID-19 vaccine. Both conserved end residues are part of each CDR3. A D gene is named only where the DNA matches it firmly. Part of the rows lack a size; the others show once, few, many or a class for expanded clones.

>.|.|TRBJ1-5|TRBV2
CASSDRGGRQPQHF
TGTGCCAGCAGTGACAGGGGAGGCAGGCAGCCCCAGCATTTT
>once|.|TRBJ1-5|TRBV5-1
CASSLEGGPSNQPQHF
TGCGCCAGCAGCTTGGAAGGAGGGCCTAGCAATCAGCCCCAGCATTTT
>.|.|TRBJ1-5|TRBV4-3
CASSQDYGGPNQPQHF
TGCGCCAGCAGCCAAGATTACGGCGGTCCAAATCAGCCCCAGCATTTT
>.|TRBD1|TRBJ1-4|TRBV5-8
CASSFDRGDKLFF
TGTGCCAGCAGCTTCGACAGGGGGGACAAACTGTTTTTT
>.|.|TRBJ1-2|TRBV28
CASSTVPNYGYTF
TGTGCCAGCAGTACCGTACCTAACTATGGCTACACCTTC
>.|TRBD1|TRBJ1-2|TRBV27
CASSHDPTGGVRYGYTF
TGTGCCAGCAGTCACGACCCAACAGGGGGCGTTCGGTATGGCTACACCTTC
>.|.|TRBJ2-5|TRBV11-2
CASSLESSDSETQYF
TGTGCCAGCAGCTTGGAATCTAGCGATTCAGAGACCCAGTACTTC
>.|.|TRBJ1-5|TRBV19
CASSIQGGSQPQHF
TGTGCCAGTAGTATTCAAGGGGGTAGTCAGCCCCAGCATTTT
>.|.|TRBJ1-6|TRBV5-1
CASSLEGGPLHF
TGCGCCAGCAGCTTGGAGGGAGGGCCCCTCCACTTT
>.|TRBD1|TRBJ2-1|TRBV23-1
CASSQSGGQGTYNEQFF
TGCGCCAGCAGTCAATCTGGGGGACAGGGAACCTACAATGAGCAGTTCTTC